A single sample is the source of the 7 T cell receptor beta chains below, sequenced in a study of post-analysis software for immune sequencing data. The study's findings and limits: TRBV5-6, TRBV5-1 and TRBV20-1 belonged to a set of roughly five TRBV segments that were more frequent in patients than controls.

Their specific antigens are unknown. TCR beta cDNA libraries included unique molecular identifiers. TCRdb reprocessed the PCR reads via MiXCR and lists one record per CDR3 protein. The sample has 250,000 to 300,000 distinct CDR3 sequences; 36% are singletons. The specimen was blood. The source is a girl under 18 with multiple sclerosis.

This clonotype was detected ten times or more. This chain uses TRBV12-3 or TRBV12-4 with TRBJ1-5; D not resolved. The CDR3 has 17 residues. Trimming left V 0 bases short and J 1 base short, with 13 bases between. CDR3 amino acids: CASSLARSSGSNQPQHF. The CDR3 nucleotides are TGTGCCAGCAGTTTAGCGCGGAGCTCGGGGAGCAATCAGCCCCAGCATTTT.

This clonotype was seen repeatedly, ten times or more. The genes are TRBV7-2 and TRBJ2-1; the D gene is possibly TRBD1 (5 bases). This CDR3 has 14 amino acids. V shed 3 bases and J shed 6 bases, with 12 bases lying between them. In germline, CDR1 is SGHTA, CDR2 FQGNSA. CDR3 region: CASSLGPLRNEQFF. CDR3 coding DNA: TGTGCCAGCAGCTTGGGGCCTCTCCGCAATGAGCAGTTCTTC. Full variable domain (rest looked up from reference TRBV7-2 and TRBJ2-1): GAGVSQSPSNKVTEKGKDVELRCDPISGHTALYWYRQSLGQGLEFLIYFQGNSAPDKSGLPSDRFSAERTGGSVSTLTIQRTQQEDSAVYLCASSLGPLRNEQFFGPGTRLTVL.

The V call is TRBV10-2, the J call TRBJ1-1; possibly TRBD1 for D (5 bases). The V end lost 7 bases, the J end lost 4 bases, and 22 bases lay between the germline ends. The CDR3 runs to 16 residues. CDR1 is WSHSY and CDR2 is SAAADI in the germline V gene. CDR3 bases: TGCGCCAGCAAAGAGGGGACGCTGTACGAAGGCACTGAAGCTTTCTTT. Protein product: CASKEGTLYEGTEAFF.

The V gene is TRBV29-1, the J gene TRBJ2-7; TRBD1 matches 9 bases. The CDR3 contains 15 residues. The V gene end was trimmed by 3 bases and the J gene end by 3 bases; junction bases not matched to a gene: 9. The germline V gene encodes CDR1 SQVTM and CDR2 ANQGSEA. CDR3 amino acids: CSVELTGQGYYEQYF. The CDR3 coding sequence is TGCAGCGTTGAGTTAACGGGACAGGGTTACTACGAGCAGTACTTC.

This chain connects TRBV30 to TRBJ2-1; D gene unclear. From germline, CDR1 is GTSNPN and CDR2 SVGIG (reference sequence). The CDR3 is made up of 10 amino acids. V was cut by 8 bases and J by 8 bases, with 10 bases left in between. The CDR3 nucleotides read TGTGCCCCGCGGTTGTATGAGCAGTTCTTC. This encodes CAPRLYEQFF.

About this clonotype itself: A much larger clone differs from this one at a single base, so this may be a read error. The chain combines TRBV7-2 with TRBJ1-1; unclear D gene. Germline values: CDR1 SGHTA, CDR2 FQGNSA. CDR3 size: 14 residues. The CDR3 spells CASSQAQMNAEAFF. The CDR3 DNA follows: TGTGCCAGCAGCCAGGCACAAATGAACGCTGAAGCTTTCTTT.

This clonotype was found many times. The chain is built from TRBV6-5 and TRBJ2-5, with 9 bases that match TRBD1. V gave up 5 bases and J gave up 0 bases; unmatched junction bases: 13. Per the germline V gene, CDR1 is MNHEY and CDR2 is SVGAGI. The CDR3 length is 18 residues. In DNA form, the CDR3 reads TGTGCCAGCAGTCCGTCCCGGGACAGGGCTCGGTACCAAGAGACCCAGTACTTC. Its translation is CASSPSRDRARYQETQYF.